These 14 T cell receptor beta chains originate from one sample sequenced in a study of control samples from healthy donors and cancer patients. The table came from immunoSEQ multiplex PCR; TCRdb's copy has only in-frame clones and leaves some out. This table has some 140,000 clones, less than 90% appearing once. Source material: blood. The receptors were gathered from a woman aged 25 to 39 in good health.

The chain recombines TRBV11-2 with TRBJ2-5; D call uncertain. This CDR3 contains 13 residues. Germline V gene data show CDR1 as SGHAT and CDR2 as FQNNGV. The ends were cut back, 1 base at V and 1 base at J, with 4 bases in the middle. The CDR3 protein is CASSLVSQETQYF. The CDR3 DNA reads TGTGCCAGCAGCTTAGTATCCCAAGAGACCCAGTACTTC.

The chain's CDR3 is CASRVGPTNEKLFF. CDR3 sequence (DNA): TGTGCCAGTAGAGTAGGGCCAACTAATGAAAAACTGTTTTTT. This chain joins TRBV19 and TRBJ1-4; D not certain. Trimming stripped 6 bases from V and 0 bases from J, with 8 bases between. Germline values: CDR1 LNHDA, CDR2 SQIVND (reference sequence). The CDR3 is 14 amino acids.

This clone is medium-sized by share. This sequence joins TRBV14 and TRBJ2-1, with D tentatively TRBD1 or TRBD2 (5 bases each). This CDR3 region has 13 residues. Germline CDR1 SGHDN, CDR2 FVKESK. V lost 2 bases and J lost 10, with 12 bases in between. CDR3 in DNA: TGTGCCAGCAGCCAAAGAGGGGCGTACGAGCAGTTCTTC. It translates to CASSQRGAYEQFF.

The chain links TRBV6-1 to TRBJ2-2; 12 bases agree with TRBD2. The CDR3 contains 20 residues. Unmatched junction bases numbered 9, after V lost 1 base and J lost 0 bases. Germline V gene lookup returns CDR1 MNHNS and CDR2 SASEGT. CDR3 residues: CASSEVPRGLAGSNTGELFF. In DNA, the CDR3 is TGTGCCAGCAGTGAAGTGCCCAGAGGACTAGCGGGATCGAACACCGGGGAGCTGTTTTTT.

The chain combines TRBV29-1 with TRBJ2-5, with D hard to call. The V and J ends lost 7 bases and 5 bases respectively, with 14 bases between them. This CDR3 is 12 amino acids long. Per the germline V gene, CDR1 is SQVTM and CDR2 is ANQGSEA. The CDR3 is CSAQTEWETQYF. CDR3 in DNA: TGCAGCGCCCAGACGGAGTGGGAGACCCAGTACTTC.

CDR3 residues: CASSSPNPESRWLHF. Here the CDR3 DNA reads TGTGCCAGCAGCTCACCGAACCCCGAGTCGAGGTGGCTCCACTTT. The chain joins TRBV7-9 to TRBJ1-6; D gene uncertain. CDR1 is SEHNR and CDR2 is FQNEAQ in the germline V gene (reference sequence). The V end lost 4 bases, the J end lost 16 bases, and 23 bases lay between the germline ends. The CDR3 contains 15 residues.

As regards this clone: Additional DNA sequences in this sample encode the identical CDR3. The V and J genes are TRBV5-1 and TRBJ1-1; D gene uncertain. V was trimmed by 0 bases and J by 0 bases, leaving 6 bases between them. This CDR3 is 14 amino acids long. Germline V lookup: CDR1 SGHRS, CDR2 YFSETQ. CDR3 sequence (DNA): TGCGCCAGCAGCTTGGAACAGCTGAACACTGAAGCTTTCTTT. Amino acids: CASSLEQLNTEAFF.

V gene TRBV18 combines with J gene TRBJ1-1; perhaps TRBD1 as D (5 bases). The CDR3 extends over 13 amino acids. The V gene lost 2 bases and the J gene lost 7 bases, with 11 bases spanning the gap. The V gene's germline CDR1 is KGHSH and CDR2 LQKENI. As DNA, the CDR3 is TGTGCCAGCTCACCAGCCAGGGAAGGTGAAGCTTTCTTT. As protein: CASSPAREGEAFF. Combining the CDR3 with reference TRBV18 and TRBJ1-1 gives the whole variable domain NAGVMQNPRHLVRRRGQEARLRCSPMKGHSHVYWYRQLPEEGLKFMVYLQKENIIDESGMPKERFSAEFPKEGPSILRIQQVVRGDSAAYFCASSPAREGEAFFGQGTRLTVV.

The genes are TRBV3-1 (or the pseudogene TRBV3-2) and TRBJ1-1; TRBD1 matches at 7 bases. Germline V gene sequence: CDR1 LGHDT, CDR2 YNNKEL (reference sequence). The V segment lost 4 bases and the J segment 1 base; nucleotides outside the gene matches: 6. This CDR3 region has 15 residues. The CDR3 region has the DNA TGTGCCAGCAGCCCCGAAAAGGGGGCGAACACTGAAGCTTTCTTT. Residues: CASSPEKGANTEAFF.

This clone was picked up a small number of times. This chain uses TRBV7-3 with TRBJ1-1, with D unclear. In germline, CDR1 is SGHTA, CDR2 FQGTGA. The length of the CDR3 is 13 residues. Trimming stripped 4 bases from V and 1 base from J, with 7 bases between. The CDR3 nucleotides read TGTGCCAGCAGCTCTCAGAAGAACACTGAAGCTTTCTTT. Its protein product is CASSSQKNTEAFF.

V usage is TRBV7-2 and J usage is TRBJ2-1, with 7 bases aligning to TRBD2. After removal of 4 bases from V and 9 bases from J, the junction contained 9 bases not matched to a gene. The CDR3 contains 14 residues. CDR1 is SGHTA and CDR2 is FQGNSA in the germline V gene. The DNA of the CDR3 is TGTGCCAGCAGCTCTCTCAGCGGGGCGGGTGAGCAGTTCTTC. This sequence encodes CASSSLSGAGEQFF.

This chain joins TRBV5-5 and TRBJ1-5; D ambiguous. The CDR3 is 15 amino acids. Germline loops: CDR1 SGHKS, CDR2 YYEKEE (reference sequence). V lost 0 bases and J lost 1, with 8 bases in between. The CDR3 here is CASSLAVTSNQPQHF. The CDR3 coding sequence is TGTGCCAGCAGCTTGGCAGTAACGAGCAATCAGCCCCAGCATTTT.

The chain recombines TRBV5-6 with TRBJ2-1, with TRBD2 matching over 14 bases. Looked up from germline, CDR1 is SGHDT and CDR2 is YYEEEE. The CDR3 runs to 14 residues. Trimming took 3 bases from V and 14 from J; bases not matched to a gene: 7. Here the CDR3 DNA reads TGTGCCAGCAGCTCCCCGGGACTAGCGGGAGAAGAGTTCTTC. Amino acid sequence: CASSSPGLAGEEFF. Complete variable domain (other parts from reference TRBV5-6 and TRBJ2-1): DAGVTQSPTHLIKTRGQQVTLRCSPKSGHDTVSWYQQALGQGPQFIFQYYEEEERQRGNFPDRFSGHQFPNYSSELNVNALLLGDSALYLCASSSPGLAGEEFFGPGTRLTVL.

The chain is built from TRBV27 and TRBJ2-3; no clear D. V was cut by 3 bases and J by 0 bases, with 10 bases left in between. The CDR3 totals 15 residues. Germline CDR1 is MNHEY and CDR2 is SMNVEV (reference sequence). The CDR3 region has the DNA TGTGCCAGCAGTTTTACAGACTTTAGCACAGATACGCAGTATTTT. It codes for CASSFTDFSTDTQYF.